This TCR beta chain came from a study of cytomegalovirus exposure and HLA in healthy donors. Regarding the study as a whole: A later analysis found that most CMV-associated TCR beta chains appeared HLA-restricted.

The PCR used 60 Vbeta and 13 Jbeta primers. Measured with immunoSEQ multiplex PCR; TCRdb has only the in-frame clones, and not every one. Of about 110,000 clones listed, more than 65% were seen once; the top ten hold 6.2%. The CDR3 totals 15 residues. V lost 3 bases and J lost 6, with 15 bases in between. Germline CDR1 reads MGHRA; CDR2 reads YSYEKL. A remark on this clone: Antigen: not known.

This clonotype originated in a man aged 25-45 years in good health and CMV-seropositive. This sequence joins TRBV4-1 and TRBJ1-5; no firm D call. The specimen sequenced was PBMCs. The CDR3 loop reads CASSHDLSEGQPQHF. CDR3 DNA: TGCGCCAGCAGCCACGACCTTTCAGAGGGTCAGCCCCAGCATTTT.